What follows are 29 T cell receptor beta chains derived from one specimen sequenced in a study of blood T cell repertoires in COVID-19. Data came from immunoSEQ multiplex PCR; TCRdb stores just in-frame clones and leaves some out. The sample lists under 250,000 clones; about 90% were seen once. Sequenced: PBMCs or T cells enriched from blood (not recorded which). The source is a woman aged 25 to 39 who had been exposed to COVID-19.

The chain combines TRBV5-1 with TRBJ2-5; possibly TRBD2 for D (5 bases). V was trimmed by 5 bases and J by 4 bases, leaving 12 bases between them. From germline, CDR1 is SGHRS and CDR2 YFSETQ. The CDR3 sequence is 13 residues long. This CDR3 reads CASSLRVRETQYF. The CDR3 DNA reads TGCGCCAGCAGTCTGAGGGTTCGAGAGACCCAGTACTTC.

This chain connects TRBV14 to TRBJ2-7; 8 bases are a match to TRBD2. This CDR3 has 15 residues. The V and J ends lost 4 bases and 4 bases, in that order; junction bases with no gene match: 9. Germline loops: CDR1 SGHDN, CDR2 FVKESK. The CDR3 sequence: CASSPWGAGEYEQYF. The CDR3 region has the DNA TGTGCCAGCAGCCCCTGGGGAGCGGGAGAATACGAGCAGTACTTC.

J is TRBJ2-1 and V is TRBV7-9; tentatively, D is TRBD1 (5 bases). Germline-derived CDR1 and CDR2 are SEHNR and FQNEAQ (reference sequence). V was trimmed by 1 base and J by 5 bases, leaving 12 bases between them. The CDR3 is 15 amino acids. The CDR3 protein is CASSLEGLGDNEQFF. CDR3 DNA: TGTGCCAGCAGCTTAGAGGGGTTGGGCGACAATGAGCAGTTCTTC.

The chain recombines TRBV4-1 with TRBJ2-7, with 9 bases identical to TRBD1. The V and J ends lost 4 bases and 3 bases, in that order; junction bases with no gene match: 7. Per the germline V gene, CDR1 is MGHRA and CDR2 is YSYEKL. This CDR3 has 15 residues. The CDR3: CASSRTGAENYEQYF. CDR3 DNA: TGCGCCAGCAGCCGGACAGGGGCTGAGAACTACGAGCAGTACTTC.

The CDR3 protein is CASSAQGQQYF. CDR3 DNA: TGCGCCAGCAGTGCCCAGGGCCAGCAGTACTTC. The chain is built from TRBV5-1 and TRBJ2-7; possibly TRBD1 for D (5 bases). The V gene lost 5 bases and the J gene lost 8 bases, with 11 bases spanning the gap. The CDR3 consists of 11 residues. Per germline, CDR1 SGHRS and CDR2 YFSETQ.

Only a few counts were recorded for this clone. The CDR3 spells CASSLRGQGTYNSPLHF. Written as DNA, the CDR3 is TGTGCCAGCAGTTTAAGGGGACAGGGTACCTATAATTCACCCCTCCACTTT. V usage is TRBV27 and J usage is TRBJ1-6, with 9 bases identical to TRBD1. The V gene's germline CDR1 is MNHEY and CDR2 SMNVEV (reference sequence). The V and J ends lost 2 bases and 2 bases, in that order; junction bases with no gene match: 4. The CDR3 consists of 17 residues.

This rearrangement joins TRBV4-2 to TRBJ1-5; D unclear. Germline assignment: CDR1 LGHNA and CDR2 YNFKEQ. The CDR3 has 18 residues. V lost 3 bases, J lost 0 bases, and 18 bases lay in between. This chain's CDR3 is CASSQTLQVGDSNQPQHF. The CDR3 nucleotides are TGTGCCAGCAGCCAGACACTTCAAGTAGGTGATAGCAATCAGCCCCAGCATTTT.

Written as DNA, the CDR3 is TGTGCCAGCACCTACAGTGGTCTTGAAGCTTTCTTT. Protein: CASTYSGLEAFF. The chain combines TRBV6-5 with TRBJ1-1, with D unresolved. Trimming removed 7 bases from V and 7 bases from J, with 13 bases in between. The germline gives CDR1 MNHEY, CDR2 SVGAGI. The CDR3 loop spans 12 amino acids.

V usage is TRBV28 and J usage is TRBJ1-1, with TRBD1 matching over 12 bases. Germline trimming cut 7 bases from V and 4 bases from J; bases unmatched to any gene: 13. The CDR3 consists of 17 residues. Germline CDR1 MDHEN, CDR2 SYDVKM. CDR3 sequence (DNA): TGTGCCAGCATCAGCGCGGGACAGGGGGCGTTCAGCACTGAAGCTTTCTTT. Translated: CASISAGQGAFSTEAFF.

The genes are TRBV11-2 and TRBJ2-5, with TRBD2 identical over 11 bases. Germline CDR1 reads SGHAT; CDR2 reads FQNNGV. This CDR3 spans 16 amino acids. The trim removed 5 bases at V and 2 bases at J, leaving 7 bases unmatched. CDR3 residues: CASSAQGLAEQETQYF. As DNA, the CDR3 is TGTGCCAGCAGCGCCCAGGGACTAGCGGAACAAGAGACCCAGTACTTC.

The V and J genes are TRBV4-1 and TRBJ1-2, with D perhaps matching TRBD1 (5 bases). Between the trimmed V and J ends, which lost 7 bases and 2 bases, there was a span of 17 bases. This CDR3 has 15 amino acids. From germline, CDR1 is MGHRA and CDR2 YSYEKL. DNA of the CDR3: TGCGCCAGCACCCTAAGCCTCCAGGGAAACTATGGCTACACCTTC. Protein product: CASTLSLQGNYGYTF.

The CDR3 sequence: CATSSHRNTGELFF. CDR3 coding DNA: TGTGCCACCAGCAGTCACAGGAACACCGGGGAGCTGTTTTTT. The chain uses TRBV15 and TRBJ2-2; no firm D call. V was cut by 3 bases and J by 1 base, with 6 bases left in between. The CDR3 runs 14 residues. CDR1 is LNHNV, CDR2 YYDKDF, per germline (reference sequence).

The chain couples TRBV19 to TRBJ1-1; D is unclear. In germline, CDR1 is LNHDA, CDR2 SQIVND (reference sequence). Trimming took off 2 bases at V and 1 base at J, with 11 bases between the two ends. The CDR3 runs to 15 residues. In DNA, the CDR3 is TGTGCCAGTAGTATACTAAGTGGAGGGAACACTGAAGCTTTCTTT. Translation gives CASSILSGGNTEAFF.

V is TRBV3-1 (or the pseudogene TRBV3-2) and J is TRBJ2-2, with TRBD1 as a possible D gene (6 bases). The CDR3 spans 15 residues. With 1 base removed from V and 0 bases from J, the gap between germline ends came to 6 bases. Germline V gives CDR1 LGHDT, CDR2 YNNKEL (reference sequence). Written as DNA, the CDR3 is TGTGCCAGCAGCCAAGGGACAGCGAACACCGGGGAGCTGTTTTTT. Translating it yields CASSQGTANTGELFF.

J is TRBJ1-2 and V is TRBV6-5; the match to TRBD1 covers 10 bases. In germline, CDR1 is MNHEY, CDR2 SVGAGI. V lost 6 bases, J lost 4 bases, and 5 bases stayed unmatched. This CDR3 is 14 amino acids long. The CDR3 spells CASRDRGLGYGYTF. CDR3 nucleotides: TGTGCCAGCAGAGACAGGGGGCTGGGCTATGGCTACACCTTC.

The chain links TRBV28 to TRBJ2-1; 7 bases are a match to TRBD2. CDR1 is MDHEN and CDR2 is SYDVKM in the germline V gene. J was trimmed by 2 bases and V by 5 bases; bases with no gene match: 12. This CDR3 has 17 amino acids. CDR3 nucleotides: TGTGCCAGCAGTCCATTACTTTCTAGCGGAGCCTACAATGAGCAGTTCTTC. Encoded protein: CASSPLLSSGAYNEQFF.

V and J are TRBV6-1 and TRBJ1-2; D remains ambiguous. V lost 0 bases, J lost 11 bases, and 7 bases lay in between. In germline, CDR1 is MNHNS, CDR2 SASEGT. The CDR3 runs 11 residues. The chain's CDR3 is CASSEALGYTF. Written as DNA, the CDR3 is TGTGCCAGCAGTGAAGCCCTCGGGTACACCTTC.

The chain combines TRBV2 with TRBJ1-3, with 7 bases fitting TRBD1. Germline-derived CDR1 and CDR2 are SNHLY and FYNNEI. J lost 0 bases, V lost 5 bases, and 7 bases had no gene match. The CDR3 contains 16 residues. The CDR3 here is CASSPNRGLSGNTIYF. The CDR3 nucleotides are TGTGCCAGCAGTCCGAACAGGGGCCTCTCTGGAAACACCATATATTTT.

The chain carries TRBV10-2 and TRBJ2-7, with D possibly TRBD2 on 5 matching bases. CDR1 WSHSY and CDR2 SAAADI come from the germline V gene. Trimming took off 3 bases at V and 4 bases at J, with 13 bases between the two ends. This CDR3 contains 14 residues. CDR3 coding DNA: TGCGCCAGCAGTGAAGCTGGGAGCTTGTACGAGCAGTACTTC. Translation gives CASSEAGSLYEQYF.

The J gene is TRBJ1-4, the V gene TRBV7-2; D remains ambiguous. This CDR3 has 15 amino acids. V lost 5 bases, J lost 5 bases, and 15 bases lay in between. Germline V gene lookup returns CDR1 SGHTA and CDR2 FQGNSA. The CDR3 region is CASSPGWVINEKLFF. The CDR3 DNA reads TGTGCCAGCAGCCCAGGCTGGGTTATCAATGAAAAACTGTTTTTT.

The J gene is TRBJ2-3, the V gene TRBV5-1; 13 bases line up with TRBD2. Germline V lookup: CDR1 SGHRS, CDR2 YFSETQ. J lost 3 bases, V lost 3 bases, and 4 bases had no gene match. This CDR3 is built from 16 residues. The CDR3 bases are TGCGCCAGCAGCTGGGGACTAGCGGGAAATACAGATACGCAGTATTTT. Its protein product is CASSWGLAGNTDTQYF.

The chain links TRBV19 to TRBJ2-2; D is perhaps TRBD2 (6 bases). CDR1 LNHDA and CDR2 SQIVND come from the germline V gene (reference sequence). V lost 6 bases and J lost 1, with 9 bases in between. The CDR3 sequence is 14 residues long. CDR3 loop: CASRVGGNTGELFF. The CDR3 DNA reads as TGTGCCAGTAGGGTGGGAGGGAACACCGGGGAGCTGTTTTTT. Drawing the rest from reference TRBV19 and TRBJ2-2, the complete variable domain is DGGITQSPKYLFRKEGQNVTLSCEQNLNHDAMYWYRQDPGQGLRLIYYSQIVNDFQKGDIAEGYSVSREKKESFPLTVTSAQKNPTAFYLCASRVGGNTGELFFGEGSRLTVL.

CDR3: CASSRTGWGLAAPNTGELFF. The CDR3 DNA is TGTGCCAGCAGCCGGACAGGGTGGGGACTAGCGGCACCCAACACCGGGGAGCTGTTTTTT. J is TRBJ2-2 and V is TRBV11-3, with 11 nucleotides matching TRBD2. The CDR3 is made up of 20 amino acids. CDR1 and CDR2 (germline): SGHNT, YENEEA. Trimming took 5 bases from V and 2 from J; bases not matched to a gene: 16.

This clone was counted a single time. The chain employs TRBV6-5 and TRBJ2-7; TRBD2 matches 8 bases. The CDR3 runs to 12 residues. The junction had 2 bases not matched to a gene; V was cut back by 8 bases and J by 2 bases. Looked up from germline, CDR1 is MNHEY and CDR2 is SVGAGI. CDR3 in DNA: TGTGCCAGCTGGCGGGAGGCCTACGAGCAGTACTTC. As protein: CASWREAYEQYF.

The chain joins TRBV5-1 to TRBJ2-3, with TRBD2 matching over 9 bases. Looked up from germline, CDR1 is SGHRS and CDR2 is YFSETQ. This CDR3 is 17 amino acids long. V shed 1 base, J shed 3 bases, and the junction held 9 bases outside the gene matches. The chain's CDR3 is CASSLLGGRAWTDTQYF. CDR3 bases: TGCGCCAGCAGCTTGCTTGGCGGGAGGGCCTGGACAGATACGCAGTATTTT. Full variable domain (missing parts from reference TRBV5-1 and TRBJ2-3): KAGVTQTPRYLIKTRGQQVTLSCSPISGHRSVSWYQQTPGQGLQFLFEYFSETQRNKGNFPGRFSGRQFSNSRSEMNVSTLELGDSALYLCASSLLGGRAWTDTQYFGPGTRLTVL.

The rearrangement links TRBV30 to TRBJ2-1, with 10 bases identical to TRBD1. The CDR3 has 15 residues. Per germline, CDR1 GTSNPN and CDR2 SVGIG (reference sequence). V was pared by 7 bases and J by 7 bases, with 13 bases of the junction left unmatched. The CDR3 is CASYYGTGVPNEQFF. The CDR3 DNA follows: TGTGCCTCCTACTATGGGACAGGGGTGCCTAATGAGCAGTTCTTC. Complete variable domain (other parts from reference TRBV30 and TRBJ2-1): SQTIHQWPATLVQPVGSPLSLECTVEGTSNPNLYWYRQAAGRGLQLLFYSVGIGQISSEVPQNLSASRPQDRQFILSSKKLLLSDSGFYLCASYYGTGVPNEQFFGPGTRLTVL.

The J gene is TRBJ1-3, the V gene TRBV28; D is possibly TRBD1 (6 bases). Germline CDR1 MDHEN, CDR2 SYDVKM. Trimming took 4 bases from V and 5 from J, leaving 18 bases between them. CDR3 length: 16 amino acids. The CDR3 nucleotides are TGTGCCAGCAGTTCCCCGGGACTACAGGGTAGAAACACCATATATTTT. This translates into CASSSPGLQGRNTIYF.

This sequence joins TRBV10-3 and TRBJ1-5; D gene ambiguous. This CDR3 is built from 16 residues. Looked up from germline, CDR1 is ENHRY and CDR2 is SYGVKD. Trimming pared 0 bases from V and 4 bases from J, leaving 13 bases between. CDR3 sequence (DNA): TGTGCCATCAGTGAGTCGGGCGGGTTTGGGAATCAGCCCCAGCATTTT. Translating gives CAISESGGFGNQPQHF.

This sequence joins TRBV19 and TRBJ2-1; 9 positions match TRBD1. Germline V gene data show CDR1 as LNHDA and CDR2 as SQIVND (reference sequence). The CDR3 runs to 15 residues. Trimming cost V 4 bases and J 2 bases; bases outside gene matches: 3. The CDR3 region has the DNA TGTGCCAGTAGTAGGGGACAGGGCCCCTACAATGAGCAGTTCTTC. It codes for CASSRGQGPYNEQFF. Together with reference TRBV19 and TRBJ2-1, the CDR3 gives the full variable domain: DGGITQSPKYLFRKEGQNVTLSCEQNLNHDAMYWYRQDPGQGLRLIYYSQIVNDFQKGDIAEGYSVSREKKESFPLTVTSAQKNPTAFYLCASSRGQGPYNEQFFGPGTRLTVL.